The 8 T cell receptor beta chains presented below share a single source sample, sequenced in a study of blood T cell repertoires in COVID-19. Data came from immunoSEQ multiplex PCR; TCRdb stores just in-frame clones and leaves some out. The sample includes more than 200,000 clones, roughly 88% of them seen just once. Specimen: peripheral blood. The receptors originated from a man aged 35-49 years with acute or convalescent COVID-19.

The chain carries TRBV9 and TRBJ2-3; TRBD2 agrees at 7 bases. With 2 bases clipped from V and 5 bases from J, the junction kept 8 bases outside the gene matches. Germline-derived CDR1 and CDR2 are SGDLS and YYNGEE. The CDR3 contains 15 residues. CDR3 sequence: CASSVFGGSKDTQYF. The DNA of the CDR3 is TGTGCCAGCAGCGTTTTCGGCGGGAGTAAAGATACGCAGTATTTT.

This chain connects TRBV18 to TRBJ2-5, with D tentatively TRBD1 (6 bases). This CDR3 contains 14 residues. The V and J ends lost 4 bases and 2 bases respectively, with 11 bases between them. CDR1 KGHSH and CDR2 LQKENI come from the germline V gene. The CDR3: CASSRTGPQETQYF. In nucleotides, the CDR3 is TGTGCCAGCTCACGAACAGGGCCTCAAGAGACCCAGTACTTC.

This clone was seen more than once but under ten times. CDR3 in DNA: TGCGCCAGCAGTGACAGGAACACTGAAGCTTTCTTT. Translating it yields CASSDRNTEAFF. V and J are TRBV10-2 and TRBJ1-1; D gene unclear. Deletions cut 3 bases from V and 1 base from J, with 3 bases between. This CDR3 has 12 residues. Germline V lookup: CDR1 WSHSY, CDR2 SAAADI.

The V call is TRBV6-4, the J call TRBJ2-3; 14 bases line up with TRBD2. CDR3 size: 16 residues. Germline V CDR1 and CDR2: MRHNA, SNTAGT. J lost 3 bases, V lost 3 bases, and 2 bases had no gene match. CDR3 region: CASSEWTSGRTDTQYF. Here the CDR3 DNA reads TGTGCCAGCAGTGAATGGACTAGCGGGAGGACAGATACGCAGTATTTT.

V gene TRBV4-2 combines with J gene TRBJ1-4, with D maybe TRBD1 (5 bases). V lost 0 bases, J lost 8 bases, and 28 bases lay in between. From germline, CDR1 is LGHNA and CDR2 YNFKEQ. The CDR3 consists of 20 residues. CDR3: CASSQDSAGWALEGREKLFF. The CDR3 DNA reads TGTGCCAGCAGCCAAGATTCAGCCGGGTGGGCGCTGGAGGGGAGAGAAAAACTGTTTTTT.

J is TRBJ1-5 and V is TRBV4-2; D not certain. V gave up 1 base and J gave up 11 bases, with 12 bases separating them. The CDR3 has 13 residues. Per the germline V gene, CDR1 is LGHNA and CDR2 is YNFKEQ. In DNA, the CDR3 is TGTGCCAGCAGCCAAGTTATGGCGGAAGCCCAGCATTTT. This encodes CASSQVMAEAQHF.

The chain joins TRBV14 to TRBJ1-2; D not resolved. V shed 0 bases and J shed 7 bases, with 6 bases lying between them. CDR3 length: 12 residues. CDR1 SGHDN and CDR2 FVKESK come from the germline V gene. The CDR3 DNA follows: TGTGCCAGCAGCCAAGATTCGAGTGGCTACACCTTC. Protein product: CASSQDSSGYTF.

The chain joins TRBV11-2 to TRBJ2-3; D is perhaps TRBD2 (5 bases). The CDR3 length is 14 residues. With 2 bases removed from V and 6 bases from J, the gap between germline ends came to 12 bases. Looked up from germline, CDR1 is SGHAT and CDR2 is FQNNGV. DNA of the CDR3: TGTGCCAGCAGCTTACTAGGGAGCCAGGATACGCAGTATTTT. Translated, it gives CASSLLGSQDTQYF. Full variable domain (remainder filled in from reference TRBV11-2 and TRBJ2-3): EAGVAQSPRYKIIEKRQSVAFWCNPISGHATLYWYQQILGQGPKLLIQFQNNGVVDDSQLPKDRFSAERLKGVDSTLKIQPAKLEDSAVYLCASSLLGSQDTQYFGPGTRLTVL.